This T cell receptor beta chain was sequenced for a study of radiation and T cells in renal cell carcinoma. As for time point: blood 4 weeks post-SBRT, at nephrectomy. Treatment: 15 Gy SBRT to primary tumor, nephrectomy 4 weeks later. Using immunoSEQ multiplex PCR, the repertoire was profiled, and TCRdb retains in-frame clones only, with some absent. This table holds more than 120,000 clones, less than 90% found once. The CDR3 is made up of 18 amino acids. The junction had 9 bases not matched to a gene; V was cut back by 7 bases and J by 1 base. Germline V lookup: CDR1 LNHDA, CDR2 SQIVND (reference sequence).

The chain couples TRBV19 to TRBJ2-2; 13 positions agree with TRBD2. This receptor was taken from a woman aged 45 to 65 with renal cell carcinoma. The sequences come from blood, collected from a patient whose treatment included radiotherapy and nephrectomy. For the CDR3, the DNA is TGTGCCAGTACGCCCCCGGGACTAGCGGGACTGAACACCGGGGAGCTGTTTTTT. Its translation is CASTPPGLAGLNTGELFF.